These 31 T cell receptor beta chains share one sample of origin, sequenced in a study of shared clonotypes between healthy human individuals. Assay: immunoSEQ multiplex PCR; the TCRdb copy retains only in-frame clones and omits some. This table holds around 88,000 clones, approximately 63% found once. What was sequenced was memory CD8+ T cells sorted from blood. Sample subset: CD45RO+ cells pooled with CCR7-negative TemRA cells. The receptor source for this set is a man aged 25 to 40 in good health.

V gene TRBV18 combines with J gene TRBJ2-1; D unresolved. Germline V gene sequence: CDR1 KGHSH, CDR2 LQKENI. The CDR3 has 12 amino acids. Trimming pared 3 bases from V and 3 bases from J, leaving 3 bases between. The CDR3 reads CASSPFYNEQFF. CDR3 nucleotides: TGTGCCAGCTCACCGTTCTACAATGAGCAGTTCTTC.

The rearrangement links TRBV18 to TRBJ2-2; 7 bases align to TRBD2. The ends lost 3 bases at V and 0 bases at J; junction bases unmatched: 7. CDR1 is KGHSH, CDR2 LQKENI, per germline. This CDR3 has 17 residues. DNA of the CDR3: TGTGCCAGCTCACCGCTAGCGGTCAGTTCGAACACCGGGGAGCTGTTTTTT. Its translation is CASSPLAVSSNTGELFF.

In DNA form, the CDR3 reads TGCGCCAGCAGCTTGGTATCAGGGGCAGATCAGCCCCAGCATTTT. It yields the protein CASSLVSGADQPQHF. This chain uses TRBV5-1 with TRBJ1-5; TRBD1 is a possible D gene (6 bases). Looked up from germline, CDR1 is SGHRS and CDR2 is YFSETQ. V gave up 0 bases and J gave up 5 bases, with 12 bases separating them. This CDR3 comprises 15 residues.

This clone turned up a few times. The V gene is TRBV11-2, the J gene TRBJ1-2, with unresolved D. The CDR3 is 14 amino acids. Trimming pared 1 base from V and 7 bases from J, leaving 13 bases between. Germline loops: CDR1 SGHAT, CDR2 FQNNGV. Written as DNA, the CDR3 is TGTGCCAGCAGCTTAGCTGGAGCCCCCGGTGGCTACACCTTC. It translates to CASSLAGAPGGYTF.

The rearrangement joins TRBV15 to TRBJ2-7; 10 nucleotides match TRBD2. Trimming removed 0 bases from V and 5 bases from J; junction bases left unmatched: 7. The germline gives CDR1 LNHNV, CDR2 YYDKDF (reference sequence). The CDR3 is 16 residues long. CDR3 coding DNA: TGTGCCACCAGCAGAGATCTTCTAGCGGGAGCCCACGAGCAGTACTTC. Residues: CATSRDLLAGAHEQYF. Full variable domain (outside the CDR3, taken from reference TRBV15 and TRBJ2-7): DAMVIQNPRYQVTQFGKPVTLSCSQTLNHNVMYWYQQKSSQAPKLLFHYYDKDFNNEADTPDNFQSRRPNTSFCFLDIRSPGLGDTAMYLCATSRDLLAGAHEQYFGPGTRLTVT.

The V call is TRBV10-2, the J call TRBJ2-3; 9 bases match TRBD2. The V and J ends lost 7 bases and 4 bases, in that order; junction bases with no gene match: 6. CDR3 size: 14 residues. CDR1 and CDR2 (germline): WSHSY, SAAADI. The CDR3 DNA reads TGCGCCAGCAACGCGGGAGGGCCGGCAGATACGCAGTATTTT. Translating gives CASNAGGPADTQYF.

The chain combines TRBV28 with TRBJ2-3; 7 bases agree with TRBD1. The CDR3 runs 12 residues. Trimming at V came to 2 bases and at J to 11 bases, leaving 4 bases not matched to a gene. Germline CDR1 is MDHEN and CDR2 is SYDVKM. CDR3 residues: CASSLTGAQQYF. The CDR3 DNA follows: TGTGCCAGCAGTTTAACAGGGGCGCAGCAGTATTTT.

The chain is built from TRBV28 and TRBJ2-7; D not resolved. CDR3 size: 14 residues. V was trimmed by 2 bases and J by 0 bases, leaving 8 bases between them. Germline V gene data show CDR1 as MDHEN and CDR2 as SYDVKM. This chain's CDR3 is CASSLQVLSYEQYF. The DNA for the CDR3 is TGTGCCAGCAGTTTACAGGTACTCTCCTACGAGCAGTACTTC.

J is TRBJ2-1 and V is TRBV11-2; D is unclear. The CDR3 has 13 residues. CDR1 is SGHAT, CDR2 FQNNGV, per germline. V was trimmed by 3 bases and J by 4 bases, leaving 7 bases between them. This chain's CDR3 is CASSFWNYNEQFF. As DNA, the CDR3 is TGTGCCAGCAGCTTCTGGAATTACAATGAGCAGTTCTTC.

V usage is TRBV5-1 and J usage is TRBJ2-1, with 7 bases identical to TRBD1. The trim removed 4 bases at V and 4 bases at J, leaving 8 bases unmatched. CDR3 length: 15 residues. The V gene's germline CDR1 is SGHRS and CDR2 YFSETQ. CDR3 sequence (DNA): TGCGCCAGCAGCATCGGGACAGATTTTTACAATGAGCAGTTCTTC. It translates to CASSIGTDFYNEQFF.

A few counts support this clone. This chain connects TRBV6-5 to TRBJ1-2; D unclear. The CDR3 is 12 residues long. Germline V gives CDR1 MNHEY, CDR2 SVGAGI. The ends were cut back, 11 bases at V and 3 bases at J, with 13 bases in the middle. The CDR3 bases are TGTGCCCTAAGGGCCCTGGACTATGGCTACACCTTC. It translates to CALRALDYGYTF.

CDR3 protein: CASGRGDAGQSRANVLTF. The CDR3 DNA follows: TGTGCTAGTGGTCGAGGAGATGCAGGACAAAGTCGGGCCAACGTCCTGACTTTC. The gene calls are TRBV12-5 and TRBJ2-6, with D perhaps matching TRBD1 (5 bases). CDR1 and CDR2 from the germline V gene are LGHNT and FRNRAP. Trimming took 5 bases from V and 5 from J, leaving 22 bases between them. The CDR3 has 18 amino acids.

The chain recombines TRBV7-1 with TRBJ1-1, with D tentatively TRBD1 (6 bases). TRBV7-1 is annotated as an ORF whose role is uncertain. V lost 4 bases, J lost 5 bases, and 11 bases lay in between. The CDR3 spans 13 residues. This CDR3 is CASSLQGRTEAFF. The CDR3 coding sequence is TGTGCCAGCAGCTTACAGGGACGGACTGAAGCTTTCTTT.

The chain joins TRBV7-3 to TRBJ2-7; weak D call: TRBD2 (5 bases). The CDR3 totals 13 residues. V lost 5 bases, J lost 3 bases, and 11 bases lay in between. Germline V gives CDR1 SGHTA, CDR2 FQGTGA. CDR3 in amino acids: CASSRTGNYEQYF. The CDR3 coding sequence is TGTGCCAGCAGCCGAACGGGGAACTACGAGCAGTACTTC.

This rearrangement joins TRBV18 to TRBJ1-5; 9 bases align to TRBD1. There are 16 residues in the CDR3. Germline CDR1 and CDR2: KGHSH and LQKENI. V gave up 2 bases and J gave up 4 bases; unmatched junction bases: 6. CDR3 region: CASSPDGTGTNQPQHF. CDR3 coding DNA: TGTGCCAGCTCACCAGATGGGACAGGGACGAATCAGCCCCAGCATTTT. Looking up the rest from reference TRBV18 and TRBJ1-5 gives the full variable domain: NAGVMQNPRHLVRRRGQEARLRCSPMKGHSHVYWYRQLPEEGLKFMVYLQKENIIDESGMPKERFSAEFPKEGPSILRIQQVVRGDSAAYFCASSPDGTGTNQPQHFGDGTRLSIL.

This chain joins TRBV25-1 and TRBJ1-2; D is unresolved. The germline V gene encodes CDR1 MGHDK and CDR2 SYGVNS. This CDR3 comprises 12 residues. The V gene lost 4 bases and the J gene lost 4 bases, with 7 bases spanning the gap. The CDR3 DNA reads as TGTGCCAGCAGTGGGCCCTCCTATGGCTACACCTTC. Amino acids: CASSGPSYGYTF.

V is TRBV4-3 and J is TRBJ2-1, with 10 bases lining up with TRBD1. The trim removed 6 bases at V and 6 bases at J, leaving 8 bases unmatched. Per germline, CDR1 LGHNA and CDR2 YSLEER. The CDR3 is 15 residues long. The CDR3 sequence: CASSLGTGAPNEQFF. The DNA for the CDR3 is TGCGCCAGCAGTCTGGGGACAGGGGCCCCCAATGAGCAGTTCTTC.

This chain uses TRBV15 with TRBJ2-2; possible D gene TRBD1, 5 bases. This CDR3 region has 15 residues. Germline V gene sequence: CDR1 LNHNV, CDR2 YYDKDF (reference sequence). V lost 5 bases and J 7 bases, leaving 17 bases between the germline ends. The CDR3 region has the DNA TGTGCCACCAGCGGTGGACAAACCCAGGGCGGGGAGCTGTTTTTT. It translates to CATSGGQTQGGELFF. Filled out from reference TRBV15 and TRBJ2-2, the complete variable domain reads DAMVIQNPRYQVTQFGKPVTLSCSQTLNHNVMYWYQQKSSQAPKLLFHYYDKDFNNEADTPDNFQSRRPNTSFCFLDIRSPGLGDTAMYLCATSGGQTQGGELFFGEGSRLTVL.

This clone was counted between two and nine times. The chain uses TRBV6-4 and TRBJ2-7; 11 bases are a match to TRBD2. Trimming took 3 bases from V and 0 from J; bases not matched to a gene: 4. This CDR3 is built from 16 residues. Germline V lookup: CDR1 MRHNA, CDR2 SNTAGT. The CDR3 loop is CASSETGTSGSYEQYF. As DNA, the CDR3 is TGTGCCAGCAGTGAAACCGGGACTAGCGGCTCCTACGAGCAGTACTTC.

This clone was seen a single time. This rearrangement joins TRBV11-2 to TRBJ2-3; possibly TRBD2 for D (5 bases). This CDR3 region has 14 residues. Germline V CDR1 and CDR2: SGHAT, FQNNGV. Trimming removed 1 base from V and 3 bases from J, with 8 bases in between. The CDR3 spells CASSLAGSTDTQYF. The CDR3 bases are TGTGCCAGCAGCTTAGCGGGGTCTACAGATACGCAGTATTTT.

The gene calls are TRBV6-5 and TRBJ1-2; 8 bases agree with TRBD1. With 7 bases clipped from V and 4 bases from J, the junction kept 11 bases outside the gene matches. CDR3 length: 15 amino acids. Looked up from germline, CDR1 is MNHEY and CDR2 is SVGAGI. In DNA, the CDR3 is TGTGCCAGCAACCCCTCAGGGGGCGGAGGCTATGGCTACACCTTC. This gives the protein CASNPSGGGGYGYTF.

This clone was counted only a few times. The chain joins TRBV10-3 to TRBJ2-5; 8 bases agree with TRBD1. With V trimmed by 6 bases and J by 2 bases, 5 bases remained unmatched. The germline gives CDR1 ENHRY, CDR2 SYGVKD. The CDR3 is made up of 14 amino acids. Here the CDR3 DNA reads TGTGCCATCAGCCCGGGACAGGAACAAGAGACCCAGTACTTC. Residues: CAISPGQEQETQYF.

About this clone itself: An end of the junction differs from the germline gene, which may be a read error. This chain connects TRBV5-5 to TRBJ2-3; a weak D match, TRBD2 (5 bases). The CDR3 is 13 residues long. Germline CDR1 reads SGHKS; CDR2 reads YYEKEE (reference sequence). CDR3 protein: CASSPLALDTQYF. In nucleotides, the CDR3 is TGCGCCAGCAGCCCGTTAGCGCTTGATACGCAGTATTTT.

At least ten counts were recorded for this clone. The chain is built from TRBV28 and TRBJ1-2, with D uncertain. The CDR3 loop spans 11 amino acids. V was shortened by 4 bases and J by 5 bases, with 5 bases between the two germline ends. Germline V gene data show CDR1 as MDHEN and CDR2 as SYDVKM. In DNA form, the CDR3 reads TGTGCCAGCAGTTATCAATATGGCTACACCTTC. This translates into CASSYQYGYTF.

This clone has more than one count but fewer than ten. This sequence joins TRBV5-1 and TRBJ2-3; TRBD1 matches at 11 bases. The CDR3 length is 18 residues. Germline V lookup: CDR1 SGHRS, CDR2 YFSETQ. V shed 0 bases and J 1 base; nucleotides not matched to a gene: 7. The CDR3 sequence: CASSLAGDRGSRTDTQYF. Written as DNA, the CDR3 is TGCGCCAGCAGCTTGGCCGGGGACAGGGGGTCACGCACAGATACGCAGTATTTT.

The rearrangement joins TRBV28 to TRBJ2-7; no reliable D call. Trimming pared 6 bases from V and 5 bases from J, leaving 17 bases between. Germline lookup yields CDR1 MDHEN and CDR2 SYDVKM. CDR3 length: 14 amino acids. The CDR3 loop is CASSEVLGSNEQYF. In DNA form, the CDR3 reads TGTGCCAGCAGCGAGGTGTTGGGGTCGAACGAGCAGTACTTC.

The genes are TRBV11-2 and TRBJ2-7, with D tentatively TRBD2 (5 bases). Between the trimmed V and J ends, which lost 3 bases and 1 base, there was a span of 10 bases. CDR1 is SGHAT and CDR2 is FQNNGV in the germline V gene. The CDR3 extends over 14 amino acids. This chain's CDR3 is CASSLDWSSYEQYF. In DNA form, the CDR3 reads TGTGCCAGCAGCTTGGACTGGTCGTCCTACGAGCAGTACTTC.

This chain connects TRBV28 to TRBJ1-1, with D perhaps matching TRBD1 (5 bases). CDR3 length equals 15 residues. Germline CDR1 is MDHEN and CDR2 is SYDVKM. The ends were cut back, 3 bases at V and 4 bases at J, with 15 bases in the middle. The CDR3 DNA reads TGTGCCAGCAGTTTTGGTGGGGGGAGACGCACTGAAGCTTTCTTT. It specifies CASSFGGGRRTEAFF.

Notes on this clone: A much larger clone is a single base away; this may be a read error. This chain connects TRBV2 to TRBJ2-1, with 11 positions matching TRBD2. Germline-derived CDR1 and CDR2 are SNHLY and FYNNEI. With 6 bases clipped from V and 4 bases from J, the junction kept 5 bases outside the gene matches. The length of the CDR3 is 15 residues. CDR3 in amino acids: CASSVTSGSYNEQFF. The CDR3 coding sequence is TGTGCCAGCAGCGTAACTAGCGGGAGTTACAATGAGCAGTTCTTC.

The V call is TRBV4-3, the J call TRBJ2-2; no clear D. The CDR3 sequence is 14 residues long. Germline V CDR1 and CDR2: LGHNA, YSLEER. V was pared by 3 bases and J by 6 bases, with 11 bases between. The CDR3 DNA reads as TGCGCCAGCAGCCATCCGGTGGGTTCCGGGGAGCTGTTTTTT. Its translation is CASSHPVGSGELFF.

The genes are TRBV5-5 and TRBJ2-5; D possibly corresponds to TRBD1 (6 bases). Judging by the DNA end, TRBJ2-7 fits better; the J call may be wrong. The CDR3 is made up of 14 amino acids. CDR1 is SGHKS and CDR2 is YYEKEE in the germline V gene (reference sequence). CDR3 loop: CASRGFVSGDEQYF. The CDR3 region has the DNA TGTGCCAGCAGGGGGTTTGTCTCAGGGGACGAGCAGTACTTC.